A selection of T cell receptor beta chains follows, all from one sample in a study of T-cell reconstitution after alpha-beta-depleted transplantation in children. Via MiXCR, TCRdb re-called the PCR reads, giving one row per CDR3 protein. Of some 4,200 distinct CDR3 sequences listed, approximately 19% are singletons. The sample in question was PBMCs, mostly from graft donor cells, obtained 180 days after TCRalphabeta/CD19-depleted stem cell transplant. These receptors were taken from a male patient under 10 years old who had a stem cell transplant for acute lymphoblastic leukemia, so the T cells may come from the graft donor. Both conserved end residues are part of each CDR3. The D gene is left open where the match is weak. Expanded clones get a size class; other rows say once, few or many, or leave the size out.

V gene: TRBV11-2
J gene: TRBJ2-7
D gene: .
CDR3 length: 14
clone size: .
CDR3 DNA: TGTGCCAGCAGCTTAAACTGGCTAGCCGACGAGCAGTACTTC
CDR3 protein: CASSLNWLADEQYF

V gene: TRBV15
J gene: TRBJ2-7
D gene: TRBD2
CDR3 length: 16
clone size: many
CDR3 DNA: TGTGCCACCAGCTCCCGGACTAGCGGGGTCTCCTACGAGCAGTACTTC
CDR3 protein: CATSSRTSGVSYEQYF

V gene: TRBV7-2
J gene: TRBJ2-3
D gene: .
CDR3 length: 18
clone size: many
CDR3 DNA: TGTGCCAGCAGTTTTCGGGCACGGCCGGGAGCCTTTCCAGATACGCAGTATTTT
CDR3 protein: CASSFRARPGAFPDTQYF

V gene: TRBV29-1
J gene: TRBJ2-5
D gene: TRBD2
CDR3 length: 12
clone size: many
CDR3 DNA: TGCAGCGTTCGGGGGGGGGGAGAGACCCAGTACTTC
CDR3 protein: CSVRGGGETQYF

V gene: TRBV12-3/TRBV12-4
J gene: TRBJ2-7
D gene: TRBD1
CDR3 length: 16
clone size: many
CDR3 DNA: TGTGCCAGCAGTCAGTCTACCGGGACAGGGGTCAACGAGCAGTACTTC
CDR3 protein: CASSQSTGTGVNEQYF

V gene: TRBV5-1
J gene: TRBJ2-3
D gene: TRBD2
CDR3 length: 16
clone size: medium-sized
CDR3 DNA: TGCGCCAGCAGCTTGGGCGGACTAGCGGGAGAAGATACGCAGTATTTT
CDR3 protein: CASSLGGLAGEDTQYF

V gene: TRBV9
J gene: TRBJ1-6
D gene: TRBD1
CDR3 length: 16
clone size: many
CDR3 DNA: TGTGCCAGCAGCGTAGGCCCGGACAGGAGTAATTCACCCCTCCACTTT
CDR3 protein: CASSVGPDRSNSPLHF

V gene: TRBV20-1
J gene: TRBJ2-4
D gene: .
CDR3 length: 11
clone size: .
CDR3 DNA: TGCAGTGCTAGAAGACCGGGCATTCAGTACTTC
CDR3 protein: CSARRPGIQYF

V gene: TRBV7-2
J gene: TRBJ2-5
D gene: .
CDR3 length: 12
clone size: many
CDR3 DNA: TGTGCCAGCAGTCGCAGGGAAGAGACCCAGTACTTC
CDR3 protein: CASSRREETQYF

V gene: TRBV7-9
J gene: TRBJ2-7
D gene: .
CDR3 length: 15
clone size: many
CDR3 DNA: TGTGCCAGCAGCCCCCGCCGGGGTCAGGGGTACGAGCAGTACTTC
CDR3 protein: CASSPRRGQGYEQYF

V gene: TRBV28
J gene: TRBJ2-3
D gene: .
CDR3 length: 19
clone size: many
CDR3 DNA: TGTGCCAGCATCGGGCTGGGCGTCCCGGGGAGCTTAGACACAGATACGCAGTATTTT
CDR3 protein: CASIGLGVPGSLDTDTQYF

V gene: TRBV3-1
J gene: TRBJ2-1
D gene: TRBD2
CDR3 length: 14
clone size: many
CDR3 DNA: TGTGCCAGCAGCCCTGGACTAGGAGCCAATGAGCAGTTCTTC
CDR3 protein: CASSPGLGANEQFF

V gene: TRBV7-9
J gene: TRBJ2-2
D gene: .
CDR3 length: 14
clone size: once
CDR3 DNA: TGTGCCAGCAGTTCGTACAGGAACACCGGGGAGCTGTTTTTT
CDR3 protein: CASSSYRNTGELFF

V gene: TRBV12-3/TRBV12-4
J gene: TRBJ2-7
D gene: .
CDR3 length: 17
clone size: medium-sized
CDR3 DNA: TGTGCCAGCAGTCCAGATGGCTTGCCAGCGGCGGCCTACGAGCAGTACTTC
CDR3 protein: CASSPDGLPAAAYEQYF

V gene: TRBV7-2
J gene: TRBJ1-4
D gene: TRBD1
CDR3 length: 15
clone size: once
CDR3 DNA: TGTGCCAGCAGCCTGGGACAGGGGTTTTATGAAAAACTGTTTTTT
CDR3 protein: CASSLGQGFYEKLFF

V gene: TRBV7-9
J gene: TRBJ2-5
D gene: .
CDR3 length: 12
clone size: many
CDR3 DNA: TGTGCCAGCAGCGATGCAAGGGAGACCCAGTACTTC
CDR3 protein: CASSDARETQYF

V gene: TRBV4-3
J gene: TRBJ1-1
D gene: .
CDR3 length: 18
clone size: .
CDR3 DNA: TGCGCCAGCAGCCAGGATTGGACAGCGCTCTTTATGAACACTGAAGCTTTCTTT
CDR3 protein: CASSQDWTALFMNTEAFF

V gene: TRBV28
J gene: TRBJ2-1
D gene: .
CDR3 length: 13
clone size: many
CDR3 DNA: TGTGCCAGCAGCTGGCGGAGCTACAATGAGCAGTTCTTC
CDR3 protein: CASSWRSYNEQFF

V gene: TRBV20-1
J gene: TRBJ2-7
D gene: .
CDR3 length: 14
clone size: many
CDR3 DNA: TGCAGTGCTAGAGCCCCCGACAGGCCCTACGAGCAGTACTTC
CDR3 protein: CSARAPDRPYEQYF

V gene: TRBV7-2
J gene: TRBJ2-7
D gene: .
CDR3 length: 12
clone size: medium-sized
CDR3 DNA: TGTGCCAGCAGCTATACAGATGGCGAGCAGTACTTC
CDR3 protein: CASSYTDGEQYF

V gene: TRBV5-1
J gene: TRBJ2-7
D gene: TRBD2
CDR3 length: 15
clone size: medium-sized
CDR3 DNA: TGCGCCAGCAGCCCGAGCGGGGCAAGCTCCTACGAGCAGTACTTC
CDR3 protein: CASSPSGASSYEQYF

V gene: TRBV5-6
J gene: TRBJ2-6
D gene: .
CDR3 length: 15
clone size: many
CDR3 DNA: TGTGCCAGCAAGGCAGGGTATACTGGGGCCAACGTCCTGACTTTC
CDR3 protein: CASKAGYTGANVLTF

V gene: TRBV18
J gene: TRBJ2-7
D gene: .
CDR3 length: 15
clone size: .
CDR3 DNA: TGTGCCAGCTCACCGGATACGGGGAGGTCCTACGAGCAGTACTTC
CDR3 protein: CASSPDTGRSYEQYF

V gene: TRBV6-2/TRBV6-3
J gene: TRBJ2-5
D gene: .
CDR3 length: 14
clone size: few
CDR3 DNA: TGTGCCAGCAGTCCGGACTGGGGGTGGGAGACCCAGTACTTC
CDR3 protein: CASSPDWGWETQYF

V gene: TRBV10-3
J gene: TRBJ2-5
D gene: .
CDR3 length: 13
clone size: .
CDR3 DNA: TGTGCCATCTCGCCAGGGGGGAAGGAGACCCAGTACTTC
CDR3 protein: CAISPGGKETQYF

V gene: TRBV4-2
J gene: TRBJ2-1
D gene: .
CDR3 length: 18
clone size: many
CDR3 DNA: TGTGCCAGCAGCCCAAACCCTCGGGTGGAAAGCTCCTACAATGAGCAGTTCTTC
CDR3 protein: CASSPNPRVESSYNEQFF

V gene: TRBV7-9
J gene: TRBJ2-3
D gene: TRBD2
CDR3 length: 16
clone size: .
CDR3 DNA: TGTGCCAGCAGCTTGGGACTAGCGTTGAGCACAGATACGCAGTATTTT
CDR3 protein: CASSLGLALSTDTQYF

V gene: TRBV12-3/TRBV12-4
J gene: TRBJ2-7
D gene: .
CDR3 length: 11
clone size: .
CDR3 DNA: TGTGCCAGCAGTATTGACCACGAGCAGTACTTC
CDR3 protein: CASSIDHEQYF

V gene: TRBV5-5
J gene: TRBJ2-7
D gene: TRBD1
CDR3 length: 17
clone size: .
CDR3 DNA: TGTGCCAGCAGCGCTGGGCCCGGGACAGGGTCTCCCCACGAGCAGTACTTC
CDR3 protein: CASSAGPGTGSPHEQYF

V gene: TRBV4-1
J gene: TRBJ2-1
D gene: .
CDR3 length: 14
clone size: many
CDR3 DNA: TGCGCCAGCAGCCAAGAGCTAGGCCGCGATGAGCAGTTCTTC
CDR3 protein: CASSQELGRDEQFF

V gene: TRBV7-6
J gene: TRBJ2-5
D gene: .
CDR3 length: 13
clone size: .
CDR3 DNA: TGTGCCAGCAGCTATGGGGTTGAGGAGACCCAGTACTTC
CDR3 protein: CASSYGVEETQYF

V gene: TRBV7-9
J gene: TRBJ2-7
D gene: .
CDR3 length: 15
clone size: medium-sized
CDR3 DNA: TGTGCCAGCAGCTTAGGTCAGGGCCTTAAGAACGAGCAGTACTTC
CDR3 protein: CASSLGQGLKNEQYF

V gene: TRBV27
J gene: TRBJ1-1
D gene: .
CDR3 length: 15
clone size: many
CDR3 DNA: TGTGCCAGCAGTTACTACCCCGACATATCCACTGAAGCTTTCTTT
CDR3 protein: CASSYYPDISTEAFF

V gene: TRBV10-2
J gene: TRBJ2-7
D gene: TRBD1
CDR3 length: 13
clone size: many
CDR3 DNA: TGCGCCAGCAGTGTACAGGGGGCATACGAGCAGTACTTC
CDR3 protein: CASSVQGAYEQYF

V gene: TRBV18
J gene: TRBJ1-4
D gene: .
CDR3 length: 13
clone size: many
CDR3 DNA: TGTGCCAGCTCACCGGCACTTAATGAAAAACTGTTTTTT
CDR3 protein: CASSPALNEKLFF

V gene: TRBV7-9
J gene: TRBJ2-5
D gene: .
CDR3 length: 13
clone size: medium-sized
CDR3 DNA: TGTGCCAGCAACCTGAACCCTCAAGAGACCCAGTACTTC
CDR3 protein: CASNLNPQETQYF

V gene: TRBV2
J gene: TRBJ1-5
D gene: .
CDR3 length: 13
clone size: .
CDR3 DNA: TGTGCCAGCAGTGTGAGTCAGAATCAGCCCCAGCATTTT
CDR3 protein: CASSVSQNQPQHF

V gene: TRBV9
J gene: TRBJ2-2
D gene: TRBD2
CDR3 length: 15
clone size: medium-sized
CDR3 DNA: TGTGCCAGCAGCCTAGCGGGAAAGACGACCGGGGAGCTGTTTTTT
CDR3 protein: CASSLAGKTTGELFF

V gene: TRBV7-9
J gene: TRBJ1-6
D gene: .
CDR3 length: 14
clone size: many
CDR3 DNA: TGTGCCAGCAGCTTAGCCAGGTTGAATTCACCCCTCCACTTT
CDR3 protein: CASSLARLNSPLHF

V gene: TRBV5-6
J gene: TRBJ1-5
D gene: TRBD1
CDR3 length: 15
clone size: many
CDR3 DNA: TGTGCCAGCAGCTTGGCGGGACAGGGGAGTCAGCCCCAGCATTTT
CDR3 protein: CASSLAGQGSQPQHF

V gene: TRBV7-9
J gene: TRBJ1-5
D gene: .
CDR3 length: 17
clone size: many
CDR3 DNA: TGTGCCAGCAGCTTAGGTTTGGCGGGATCAAGCAATCAGCCCCAGCATTTT
CDR3 protein: CASSLGLAGSSNQPQHF

V gene: TRBV25-1
J gene: TRBJ2-5
D gene: TRBD2
CDR3 length: 13
clone size: many
CDR3 DNA: TGTGCCAGCAGCTGGGAGGGGATCGAGACCCAGTACTTC
CDR3 protein: CASSWEGIETQYF

V gene: TRBV7-9
J gene: TRBJ2-1
D gene: .
CDR3 length: 15
clone size: .
CDR3 DNA: TGTGCCAGCAGCTTAGTGGCCCCTAGGGATGATGAGCAGTTCTTC
CDR3 protein: CASSLVAPRDDEQFF

V gene: TRBV7-9
J gene: TRBJ1-4
D gene: .
CDR3 length: 14
clone size: many
CDR3 DNA: TGTGCCAGCAGCCCCCGCGGGCTAGGCGAAAAACTGTTTTTT
CDR3 protein: CASSPRGLGEKLFF

V gene: TRBV5-1
J gene: TRBJ2-1
D gene: .
CDR3 length: 12
clone size: .
CDR3 DNA: TGCGCCAGCAGTTTCAGGGGCAATGAGCAGTTCTTC
CDR3 protein: CASSFRGNEQFF

V gene: TRBV7-9
J gene: TRBJ1-4
D gene: TRBD1
CDR3 length: 14
clone size: many
CDR3 DNA: TGTGCCAGCAGCCCGGGACAGGGTAATGAAAAACTGTTTTTT
CDR3 protein: CASSPGQGNEKLFF

V gene: TRBV5-1
J gene: TRBJ2-7
D gene: .
CDR3 length: 15
clone size: .
CDR3 DNA: TGCGCCAGCAGCTTGGCCGGCGGACTATCCTACGAGCAGTACTTC
CDR3 protein: CASSLAGGLSYEQYF

V gene: TRBV7-9
J gene: TRBJ1-4
D gene: .
CDR3 length: 15
clone size: many
CDR3 DNA: TGTGCCAGCAGCTTTGGGACTCTAACTAATGAAAAACTGTTTTTT
CDR3 protein: CASSFGTLTNEKLFF

V gene: TRBV18
J gene: TRBJ2-5
D gene: TRBD1
CDR3 length: 13
clone size: .
CDR3 DNA: TGTGCCAGCTCACCCGGACAGGGAGAGACCCAGTACTTC
CDR3 protein: CASSPGQGETQYF

V gene: TRBV7-8
J gene: TRBJ2-1
D gene: .
CDR3 length: 13
clone size: many
CDR3 DNA: TGTGCCAGCAGCTTAGACCCAAACAATGAGCAGTTCTTC
CDR3 protein: CASSLDPNNEQFF

V gene: TRBV4-1
J gene: TRBJ2-1
D gene: .
CDR3 length: 16
clone size: .
CDR3 DNA: TGCGCCAGCAGCCAAGACCCGACGGGATCCTACAATGAGCAGTTCTTC
CDR3 protein: CASSQDPTGSYNEQFF

V gene: TRBV11-1
J gene: TRBJ2-3
D gene: .
CDR3 length: 18
clone size: many
CDR3 DNA: TGTGCCAGCAGCTTAGCGGGATCCGCACTAACTAGCACAGATACGCAGTATTTT
CDR3 protein: CASSLAGSALTSTDTQYF

V gene: TRBV5-4
J gene: TRBJ2-2
D gene: .
CDR3 length: 14
clone size: .
CDR3 DNA: TGTGCCAGCGGCCCTGGGGGCCTCTCCGGGGAGCTGTTTTTT
CDR3 protein: CASGPGGLSGELFF

V gene: TRBV7-9
J gene: TRBJ2-7
D gene: .
CDR3 length: 13
clone size: .
CDR3 DNA: TGTGCCATCAGCCCCGGGCTCCGGGGCGAGCAGTACTTC
CDR3 protein: CAISPGLRGEQYF

V gene: TRBV6-1
J gene: TRBJ2-1
D gene: TRBD1
CDR3 length: 13
clone size: .
CDR3 DNA: TGTGCCAGCAGGATGACAGGGTGGAATGAGCAGTTCTTC
CDR3 protein: CASRMTGWNEQFF

V gene: TRBV7-2
J gene: TRBJ1-6
D gene: .
CDR3 length: 12
clone size: medium-sized
CDR3 DNA: TGTGCCAGCAGCTTAAGTTATTCACCCCTCCACTTT
CDR3 protein: CASSLSYSPLHF

V gene: TRBV20-1
J gene: TRBJ2-3
D gene: .
CDR3 length: 10
clone size: .
CDR3 DNA: TGCAGTGCTAGAAGGGATACGCAGTATTTT
CDR3 protein: CSARRDTQYF